The 13 T cell receptor beta chains below all came from one sample that was sequenced in a study of shared clonotypes between healthy human individuals. Sequencing used immunoSEQ multiplex PCR; TCRdb keeps in-frame clones, though not all of them. The sample has about 2.3 million clones; approximately 93% are singletons. The sequenced sample was naive CD4+ T cells from PBMCs. Stated subset: CD45RA+ positively selected. These receptors all stem from a man younger than 35 in good health. Some clones in this sample may be carry-over from other donors' samples.

The J gene is TRBJ2-2, the V gene TRBV28, with D tentatively TRBD2 (6 bases). V was clipped by 2 bases and J by 7 bases, with 8 bases between them. This CDR3 spans 13 amino acids. CDR1 MDHEN and CDR2 SYDVKM come from the germline V gene. The DNA for the CDR3 is TGTGCCAGCAGTTTACTGGGGGGCGGGGAGCTGTTTTTT. As protein: CASSLLGGGELFF.

The V and J genes are TRBV15 and TRBJ1-5; D is uncertain. V lost 5 bases, J lost 0 bases, and 11 bases lay in between. CDR1 and CDR2 from the germline V gene are LNHNV and YYDKDF (reference sequence). This CDR3 contains 15 residues. The CDR3 DNA is TGTGCCACCAGCCTCCGGGCTTATAGCAATCAGCCCCAGCATTTT. Translated, it gives CATSLRAYSNQPQHF.

The rearrangement joins TRBV6-5 to TRBJ2-2; 7 bases align to TRBD1. Looked up from germline, CDR1 is MNHEY and CDR2 is SVGAGI. V shed 7 bases and J 8 bases; nucleotides not matched to a gene: 10. There are 14 residues in the CDR3. CDR3 sequence: CASTTGVREGELFF. CDR3 sequence (DNA): TGTGCCAGCACCACAGGGGTTCGGGAAGGGGAGCTGTTTTTT.

This rearrangement joins TRBV27 to TRBJ1-2; 9 positions match TRBD1. The CDR3 extends over 15 amino acids. The V gene end was trimmed by 2 bases and the J gene end by 4 bases; junction bases not matched to a gene: 5. The germline CDR1 and CDR2 sequences are MNHEY and SMNVEV (reference sequence). The CDR3: CASSLRDRVGYGYTF. The CDR3 coding sequence is TGTGCCAGCAGTTTACGGGACAGGGTGGGCTATGGCTACACCTTC.

J is TRBJ2-7 and V is TRBV19; D is unclear. The CDR3 is made up of 13 amino acids. V gave up 6 bases and J gave up 2 bases, with 11 bases separating them. Looked up from germline, CDR1 is LNHDA and CDR2 is SQIVND (reference sequence). CDR3 protein: CASSSNPTYEQYF. The CDR3 DNA follows: TGTGCCAGTAGCTCCAATCCAACCTACGAGCAGTACTTC.

The sample holds one count of this clone. The rearrangement joins TRBV19 to TRBJ2-1; TRBD2 matches 14 bases. Trimming cost V 6 bases and J 9 bases; bases outside gene matches: 19. Germline lookup yields CDR1 LNHDA and CDR2 SQIVND (reference sequence). The CDR3 totals 19 residues. This chain's CDR3 is CASSKWAVSGLAGEGEQFF. The CDR3 DNA follows: TGTGCCAGTAGCAAATGGGCGGTTTCGGGACTAGCGGGAGAGGGTGAGCAGTTCTTC.

The V and J genes are TRBV7-9 and TRBJ2-1; 14 bases match TRBD2. This CDR3 comprises 18 residues. With 5 bases clipped from V and 3 bases from J, the junction kept 9 bases outside the gene matches. Germline V CDR1 and CDR2: SEHNR, FQNEAQ (reference sequence). The CDR3 loop reads CASSQTGTSGGFYNEQFF. DNA of the CDR3: TGTGCCAGCAGCCAGACCGGGACTAGCGGGGGTTTCTACAATGAGCAGTTCTTC.

The chain employs TRBV11-3 and TRBJ2-1, with D perhaps TRBD1 or TRBD2 (5 bases each). The CDR3 sequence is 14 residues long. V was shortened by 8 bases and J by 8 bases, with 19 bases between the two germline ends. CDR1 and CDR2 (germline): SGHNT, YENEEA. The CDR3 sequence is CASCRDHTADEQFF. The CDR3 region has the DNA TGTGCCAGCTGCCGGGACCATACGGCGGATGAGCAGTTCTTC.

In nucleotides, the CDR3 is TGTGCCAGCAGTGGACTAGCGGGAGGGCCCTACAATGAGCAGTTCTTC. Its translation is CASSGLAGGPYNEQFF. This sequence joins TRBV2 and TRBJ2-1, with 14 bases identical to TRBD2. The germline V gene has CDR1 SNHLY and CDR2 FYNNEI. CDR3 length: 16 amino acids. The V and J ends lost 4 bases and 2 bases, in that order; junction bases with no gene match: 1.

The chain combines TRBV6-1 with TRBJ1-4; no firm D call. With 0 bases removed from V and 7 bases from J, the gap between germline ends came to 6 bases. CDR1 is MNHNS and CDR2 is SASEGT in the germline V gene. The CDR3 covers 13 residues. CDR3 in amino acids: CASSEALREKLFF. The CDR3 region has the DNA TGTGCCAGCAGTGAAGCGCTTCGTGAAAAACTGTTTTTT.

The chain links TRBV27 to TRBJ2-7; D perhaps matches TRBD1 (6 bases). The CDR3 runs to 14 residues. The ends were cut back, 5 bases at V and 4 bases at J, with 15 bases in the middle. Per germline, CDR1 MNHEY and CDR2 SMNVEV (reference sequence). CDR3 sequence: CASSDTGSPYEQYF. In nucleotides, the CDR3 is TGTGCCAGCAGTGACACAGGGTCCCCTTACGAGCAGTACTTC.

This chain connects TRBV11-3 to TRBJ2-3; D might be TRBD2 (5 bases). This CDR3 has 14 residues. Trimming pared 5 bases from V and 0 bases from J, leaving 9 bases between. The germline CDR1 and CDR2 sequences are SGHNT and YENEEA. As DNA, the CDR3 is TGTGCCAGCAGCCGCGGGTATAGCACAGATACGCAGTATTTT. The encoded protein is CASSRGYSTDTQYF. The full variable domain, in which reference TRBV11-3 and TRBJ2-3 provide the parts outside the CDR3, is EAGVVQSPRYKIIEKKQPVAFWCNPISGHNTLYWYLQNLGQGPELLIRYENEEAVDDSQLPKDRFSAERLKGVDSTLKIQPAELGDSAVYLCASSRGYSTDTQYFGPGTRLTVL.

The V gene is TRBV7-2, the J gene TRBJ1-5, with D maybe TRBD1 (6 bases). The V end was cut by 2 bases, the J end by 2 bases, with 13 bases between. CDR3 length: 16 amino acids. Germline-derived CDR1 and CDR2 are SGHTA and FQGNSA. Here the CDR3 DNA reads TGTGCCAGCAGCTTATCTTCAGGGGCAGGCAATCAGCCCCAGCATTTT. This codes for CASSLSSGAGNQPQHF.